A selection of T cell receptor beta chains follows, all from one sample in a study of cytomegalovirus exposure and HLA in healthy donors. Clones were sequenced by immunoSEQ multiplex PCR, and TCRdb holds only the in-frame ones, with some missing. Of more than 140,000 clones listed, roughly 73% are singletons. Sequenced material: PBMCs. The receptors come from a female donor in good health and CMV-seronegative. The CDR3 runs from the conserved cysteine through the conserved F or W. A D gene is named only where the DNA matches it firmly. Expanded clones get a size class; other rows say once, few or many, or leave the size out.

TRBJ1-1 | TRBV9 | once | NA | TGTGCCAGCAGCGTAGGGCAGGGAAACACTGAAGCTTTCTTT | CASSVGQGNTEAFF
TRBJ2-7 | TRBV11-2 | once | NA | TGTGCCAGCAGCCCCGAACGGCAGGTTTACGAGCAGTACTTC | CASSPERQVYEQYF
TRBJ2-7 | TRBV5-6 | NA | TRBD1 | TGTGCCAGCAGCTTCGGACAGGGAATGCTTCGCGAGCAGTACTTC | CASSFGQGMLREQYF
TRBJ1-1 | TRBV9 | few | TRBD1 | TGTGCCAGCAGCATAGGGACAGGGGGGAACACTGAAGCTTTCTTT | CASSIGTGGNTEAFF
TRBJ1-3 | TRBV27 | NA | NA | TGTGCCAGCAGTTTAACCTACAGCACTGGAAACACCATATATTTT | CASSLTYSTGNTIYF
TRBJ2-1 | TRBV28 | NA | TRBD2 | TGTGCCAGCACCTTACTAGCGGGGGGCGGTGAGCAGTTCTTC | CASTLLAGGGEQFF
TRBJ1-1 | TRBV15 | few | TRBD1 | TGTGCCACCAGCAGGGGGGACAGGTGGAACACTGAAGCTTTCTTT | CATSRGDRWNTEAFF
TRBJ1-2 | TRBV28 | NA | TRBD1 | TGTGCCAGCAGGCTGACAGGGGGCTCGCATGGCTACACCTTC | CASRLTGGSHGYTF
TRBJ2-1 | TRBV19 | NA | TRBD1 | TGTGCCAGTAGTCAGGGACAGGGGGGTCACAATGAGCAGTTCTTC | CASSQGQGGHNEQFF
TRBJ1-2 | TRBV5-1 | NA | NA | TGCGCCAGCAGCTTAGAGGTTAACTATGGCTACACCTTC | CASSLEVNYGYTF
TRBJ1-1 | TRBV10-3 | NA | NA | TGTGCCATCAGTGAGGGGGGAGGAGGGAACACTGAAGCTTTCTTT | CAISEGGGGNTEAFF
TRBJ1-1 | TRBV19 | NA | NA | TGTGCCAGTACGAAGGGCGGGGGGAACACTGAAGCTTTCTTT | CASTKGGGNTEAFF
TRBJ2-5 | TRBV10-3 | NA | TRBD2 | TGTGCCATCAGTGAGTCGGGGACTAGCGGTCAAGAGACCCAGTACTTC | CAISESGTSGQETQYF
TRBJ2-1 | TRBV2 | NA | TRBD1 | TGTGCCAGCAGTGAAGGGACAGGGGATCATGAGCAGTTCTTC | CASSEGTGDHEQFF